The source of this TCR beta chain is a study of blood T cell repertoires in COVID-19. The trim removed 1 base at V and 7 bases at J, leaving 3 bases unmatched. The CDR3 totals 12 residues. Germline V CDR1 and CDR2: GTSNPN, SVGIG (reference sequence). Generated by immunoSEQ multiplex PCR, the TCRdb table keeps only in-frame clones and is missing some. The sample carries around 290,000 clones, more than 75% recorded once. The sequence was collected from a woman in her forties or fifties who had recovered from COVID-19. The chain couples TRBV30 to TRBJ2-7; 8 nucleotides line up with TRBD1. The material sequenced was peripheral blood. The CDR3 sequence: CAWSADREEQYF. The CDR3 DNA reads TGTGCCTGGAGTGCGGACAGGGAGGAGCAGTACTTC. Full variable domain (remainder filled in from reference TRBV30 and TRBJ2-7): SQTIHQWPATLVQPVGSPLSLECTVEGTSNPNLYWYRQAAGRGLQLLFYSVGIGQISSEVPQNLSASRPQDRQFILSSKKLLLSDSGFYLCAWSADREEQYFGPGTRLTVT.